This paragraph reports one T cell receptor beta chain. Its antigen is currently unknown. Data came from immunoSEQ multiplex PCR; TCRdb stores just in-frame clones and leaves some out. This repertoire shows around 110,000 clones, just under 95% found once; its top ten account for under 3.5%. V shed 6 bases and J 3 bases; nucleotides not matched to a gene: 11. The CDR3 runs 15 residues. Germline assignment: CDR1 PRHDT and CDR2 FYEKMQ (reference sequence). This specimen comes from a study of T cell responses to AZD1222 COVID-19 vaccine. Findings of the study overall: Only a handful of people who got AZD1222 tested seropositive at baseline. Regions 160-218 and 743-854 dominated among vaccine-associated CD4 TCRs spanning spike. Donors were mostly white British, more females; clonal diversity possibly underestimated. Spike-specific TCR breadth rose after two AZD1222 doses, and depth rose as well.

The sample was peripheral blood, taken on day 0 of AZD1222 vaccination. This receptor was taken from an adult in good health. The chain links TRBV13 to TRBJ2-7; 7 nucleotides match TRBD1. The CDR3 DNA follows: TGTGCCAGCAGGAAAACCGGGACAGAGCTCTACGAGCAGTACTTC. Translated: CASRKTGTELYEQYF.